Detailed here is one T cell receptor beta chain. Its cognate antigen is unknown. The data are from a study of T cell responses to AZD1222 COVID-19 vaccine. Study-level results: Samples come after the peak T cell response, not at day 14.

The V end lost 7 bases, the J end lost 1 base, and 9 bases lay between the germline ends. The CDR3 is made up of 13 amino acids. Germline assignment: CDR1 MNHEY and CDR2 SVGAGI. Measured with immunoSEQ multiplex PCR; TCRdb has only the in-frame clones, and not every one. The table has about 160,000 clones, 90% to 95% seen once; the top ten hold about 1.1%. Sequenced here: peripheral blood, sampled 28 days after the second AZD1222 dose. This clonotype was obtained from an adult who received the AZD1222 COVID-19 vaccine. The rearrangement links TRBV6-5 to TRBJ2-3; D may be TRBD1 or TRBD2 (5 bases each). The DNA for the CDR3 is TGTGCCAGCACTAGGGACGGCACAGATACGCAGTATTTT. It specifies CASTRDGTDTQYF.